Below, one T cell receptor (beta chain) is given with its context. The data originate from a study of blood T cell repertoires in COVID-19. Study-level information: Italy, Spain and the United States were the sources of the convalescent and acute COVID-19 samples. T cells, B-cell-depleted T cells, or PBMCs supplied cDNA or gDNA.

Germline CDR1 is SGDLS and CDR2 is YYNGEE. V was shortened by 3 bases and J by 5 bases, with 11 bases between the two germline ends. The length of the CDR3 is 14 residues. Authors' data handling: Reference gene primer amplification gave estimated nucleated cell counts. TCRdb's copy holds only in-frame clones and misses some; the assay was immunoSEQ multiplex PCR. Clone size and V and J calls were adopted from that table, with D and trimming inferred from the DNA. The table lists 280,000 or so clones, around 89% of them singletons, with approximately 7.2% in the top ten. The TCR originated in a woman aged 30 to 39 who had recovered from COVID-19. The sample was peripheral blood. This chain links TRBV9 with TRBJ1-4; maybe TRBD1 (6 bases). This CDR3 reads CASSEDSLNEKLFF. DNA of the CDR3: TGTGCCAGCAGCGAGGACAGCCTAAATGAAAAACTGTTTTTT. The full variable domain, completed using reference TRBV9 and TRBJ1-4, is DSGVTQTPKHLITATGQRVTLRCSPRSGDLSVYWYQQSLDQGLQFLIQYYNGEERAKGNILERFSAQQFPDLHSELNLSSLELGDSALYFCASSEDSLNEKLFFGSGTQLSVL.